Presented here are 8 T cell receptor beta chains from one specimen sequenced in a study of blood T cell repertoires in COVID-19. Profiling relied on immunoSEQ multiplex PCR, and the TCRdb table lists in-frame clones only, not all of them. This table has nearly 100,000 clones, roughly four fifths appearing once. What was sequenced was peripheral blood. Source of these receptors: a man aged 65 to 85 with acute or convalescent COVID-19.

In its sample, this clone ranks as medium-sized. The chain uses TRBV7-3 and TRBJ2-3; 7 positions match TRBD1. CDR3 length equals 14 residues. CDR1 and CDR2 from the germline V gene are SGHTA and FQGTGA. V shed 5 bases and J 0 bases; nucleotides not matched to a gene: 2. The CDR3 protein is CASSRDSSTDTQYF. CDR3 DNA sequence: TGTGCCAGCAGCCGGGACAGCAGCACAGATACGCAGTATTTT. The whole variable domain, filled in from reference TRBV7-3 and TRBJ2-3, reads GAGVSQTPSNKVTEKGKYVELRCDPISGHTALYWYRQSLGQGPEFLIYFQGTGAADDSGLPNDRFFAVRPEGSVSTLKIQRTERGDSAVYLCASSRDSSTDTQYFGPGTRLTVL.

The gene calls are TRBV2 and TRBJ1-3; D is possibly TRBD1 (5 bases). With 2 bases removed from V and 0 bases from J, the gap between germline ends came to 8 bases. The CDR3 extends over 15 amino acids. Germline assignment: CDR1 SNHLY and CDR2 FYNNEI. The DNA of the CDR3 is TGTGCCAGCAGTGAACAAGGGGCCTCTGGAAACACCATATATTTT. Translation gives CASSEQGASGNTIYF.

J is TRBJ1-2 and V is TRBV5-8, with D maybe TRBD1 (6 bases). With 4 bases removed from V and 5 bases from J, the gap between germline ends came to 12 bases. Germline V gene data show CDR1 as SGHTS and CDR2 as YDEGEE. This CDR3 region has 13 residues. The CDR3 coding sequence is TGTGCCAGCAGCATAACAGGGTCGTATGGCTACACCTTC. It is translated as CASSITGSYGYTF.

The genes are TRBV5-4 and TRBJ2-5, with 7 bases aligning to TRBD1. CDR1 is SGHNT and CDR2 is YYREEE in the germline V gene (reference sequence). This CDR3 is built from 13 residues. Germline trimming cut 2 bases from V and 5 bases from J; bases unmatched to any gene: 3. The CDR3 DNA is TGTGCCAGCAGCTTAGGGGGCACGGAGACCCAGTACTTC. Protein: CASSLGGTETQYF.

This clone has just one count. The rearrangement links TRBV4-3 to TRBJ1-2, with D possibly matching TRBD1 (6 bases). The CDR3 spans 13 residues. The germline V and J ends were trimmed by 3 bases and 4 bases, with 9 bases remaining between them. From germline, CDR1 is LGHNA and CDR2 YSLEER. CDR3 residues: CASSQTGLYGYTF. As DNA, the CDR3 is TGCGCCAGCAGCCAGACAGGACTCTATGGCTACACCTTC.

The rearrangement links TRBV29-1 to TRBJ2-7; 7 bases fit TRBD1. Germline assignment: CDR1 SQVTM and CDR2 ANQGSEA. V dropped 7 bases and J dropped 4; count of bases not matched to a gene: 10. The length of the CDR3 is 13 residues. DNA of the CDR3: TGCAGCGCTAGACAGGGTCAGAGATACGAGCAGTACTTC. Translation gives CSARQGQRYEQYF.

The chain employs TRBV24-1 and TRBJ2-5, with TRBD1 matching 8 bases. The CDR3 contains 16 residues. V lost 4 bases to trimming and J lost 1 base; unmatched junction nucleotides: 7. The germline V gene has CDR1 KGHDR and CDR2 SFDVKD. The CDR3 spells CATSDLGQGTQETQYF. The CDR3 DNA follows: TGTGCCACCAGTGACCTCGGACAGGGCACCCAAGAGACCCAGTACTTC.

This clone was counted between two and nine times. The rearrangement joins TRBV18 to TRBJ1-4; 7 bases line up with TRBD1. The germline CDR1 and CDR2 sequences are KGHSH and LQKENI. V lost 9 bases, J lost 8 bases, and 9 bases stayed unmatched. There are 13 residues in the CDR3. CDR3 protein: CASSTGRNEKLFF. DNA for the CDR3: TGTGCCAGTTCGACAGGGCGTAACGAAAAACTGTTTTTT.